The entry below gives a single T cell receptor (beta chain) sequence along with its context. Its antigen is not known. The CDR3 covers 12 residues. Germline-derived CDR1 and CDR2 are LNHNV and YYDKDF (reference sequence). The germline V and J ends were trimmed by 4 bases and 2 bases, with 6 bases remaining between them. A multiplex PCR was run with 60 Vbeta primers and 13 Jbeta primers. TCRdb's copy holds only in-frame clones and misses some; the assay was immunoSEQ multiplex PCR. This sample has 100,000 to 150,000 clones, with roughly 62% found just once. The data derive from a study of cytomegalovirus exposure and HLA in healthy donors. Donors were nominally healthy when sampled, though unrecorded immune exposures were likely. Findings and limits, study-wide: Most CMV-associated TCR beta chains were later found to appear HLA-restricted. Fewer N-insertions (relative to the approximately 700-donor mean) were reportedly seen in an Asian-associated ancestry cluster in a later analysis. The study recorded 150 to 200 TCR beta chains that were cytomegalovirus-associated.

The receptor was isolated from a man aged 30 to 45 in good health and CMV-seropositive. The sequencing sample was made of PBMCs. The V gene is TRBV15, the J gene TRBJ2-7; no clear D gene. The CDR3 loop is CATSKGAYEQYF. CDR3 DNA: TGTGCCACCAGCAAAGGAGCCTACGAGCAGTACTTC.